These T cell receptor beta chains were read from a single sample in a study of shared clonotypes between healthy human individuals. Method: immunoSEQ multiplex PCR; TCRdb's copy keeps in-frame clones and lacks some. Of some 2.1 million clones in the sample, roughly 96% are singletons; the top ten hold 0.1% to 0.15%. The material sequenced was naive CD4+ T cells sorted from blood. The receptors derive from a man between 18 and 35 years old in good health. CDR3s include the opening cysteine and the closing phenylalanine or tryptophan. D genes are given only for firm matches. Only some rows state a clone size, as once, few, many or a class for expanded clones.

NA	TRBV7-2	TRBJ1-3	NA	CASSLSPGNTGNTIYF	TGTGCCAGCAGCTTATCGCCGGGCAATACAGGAAACACCATATATTTT
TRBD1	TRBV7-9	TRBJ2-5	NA	CASSPRTGARRGLRETQYF	TGTGCCAGCAGCCCCCGGACCGGGGCCCGCAGGGGGCTTCGAGAGACCCAGTACTTC
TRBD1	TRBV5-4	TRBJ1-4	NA	CASSLQGADEKLFF	TGTGCCAGCAGCTTACAGGGGGCGGATGAAAAACTGTTTTTT
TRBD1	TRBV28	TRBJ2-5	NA	CASRRDRVQETQYF	TGTGCCAGCCGTCGGGACAGGGTCCAAGAGACCCAGTACTTC
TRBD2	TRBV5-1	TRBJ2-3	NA	CASSLAGASGGSSADTQYF	TGCGCCAGCAGCTTGGCTGGGGCTAGCGGGGGTTCTTCAGCAGATACGCAGTATTTT
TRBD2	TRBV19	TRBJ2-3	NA	CASSVRGVSTDTQYF	TGTGCCAGTAGTGTGCGGGGGGTTAGCACAGATACGCAGTATTTT
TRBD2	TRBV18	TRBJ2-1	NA	CASSGTSGNYNEQFF	TGTGCCAGCTCCGGGACTAGCGGGAACTACAATGAGCAGTTCTTC
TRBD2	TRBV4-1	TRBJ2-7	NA	CASSSREGRGYEQYF	TGCGCCAGCAGCTCGCGGGAGGGCCGGGGCTACGAGCAGTACTTC
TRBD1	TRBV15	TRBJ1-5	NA	CATSRDVDRPYSNQPQHF	TGTGCCACCAGCAGAGATGTGGACAGGCCATATAGCAATCAGCCCCAGCATTTT
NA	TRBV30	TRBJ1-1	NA	CAWSLDNTEAFF	TGTGCCTGGAGTCTGGACAACACTGAAGCTTTCTTT
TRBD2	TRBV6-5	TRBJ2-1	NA	CASSPKREVVYRFF	TGTGCCAGCAGTCCGAAGCGGGAGGTCGTCTATCGGTTCTTC
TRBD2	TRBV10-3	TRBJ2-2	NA	CATAGGNTGELFF	TGTGCCACAGCGGGGGGGAACACCGGGGAGCTGTTTTTT
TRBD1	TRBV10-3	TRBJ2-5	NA	CAISEQRQGEAETQYF	TGTGCCATCAGTGAGCAAAGACAGGGAGAGGCAGAGACCCAGTACTTC
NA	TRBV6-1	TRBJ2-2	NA	CASSLGKGAGELFF	TGTGCCAGCAGCCTAGGGAAGGGAGCCGGGGAGCTGTTTTTT
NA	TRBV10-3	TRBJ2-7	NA	CAISVEGPGVSYEQYF	TGTGCCATCAGTGTTGAGGGGCCCGGCGTTTCCTACGAGCAGTACTTC
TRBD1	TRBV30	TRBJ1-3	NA	CAWRGQGAGNTIYF	TGTGCCTGGAGAGGACAGGGGGCCGGAAACACCATATATTTT
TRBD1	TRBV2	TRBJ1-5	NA	CASSETGGRGNQPQHF	TGTGCCAGCAGTGAAACAGGGGGTCGTGGTAATCAGCCCCAGCATTTT
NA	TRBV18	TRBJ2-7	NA	CASSPGTQGEQYF	TGTGCCAGCTCACCCGGGACTCAGGGCGAGCAGTACTTC
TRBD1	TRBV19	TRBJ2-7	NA	CASSSTGVREQYF	TGTGCCAGTAGTTCCACAGGGGTACGCGAGCAGTACTTC
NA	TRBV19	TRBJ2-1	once	CASSSEQGHAQQFF	TGTGCCAGTAGCTCAGAACAAGGACACGCACAGCAGTTCTTC
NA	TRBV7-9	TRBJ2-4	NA	CASSLAIAKNIQYF	TGTGCCAGCAGCCTAGCGATCGCCAAAAACATTCAGTACTTC
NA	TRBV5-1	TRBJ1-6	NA	CASSLEPGLGSPLHF	TGCGCCAGCAGCTTGGAACCCGGGTTAGGTTCACCCCTCCACTTT
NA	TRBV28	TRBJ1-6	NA	CASSSGQSSNSPLHF	TGTGCCAGCAGCTCTGGACAGTCGAGCAATTCACCCCTCCACTTT
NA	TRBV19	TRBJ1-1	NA	CASSIVALNTEAFF	TGTGCCAGTAGTATCGTCGCACTGAACACTGAAGCTTTCTTT
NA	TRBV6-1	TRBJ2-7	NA	CASTQEGRGIGKQYF	TGTGCCAGCACCCAGGAGGGCAGGGGAATTGGAAAGCAGTACTTC
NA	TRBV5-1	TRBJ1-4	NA	CASSLNEGRGEKLFF	TGCGCCAGCAGCTTGAATGAGGGACGCGGGGAAAAACTGTTTTTT
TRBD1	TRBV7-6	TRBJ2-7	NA	CASSSGTGLDEQYF	TGTGCCAGCAGCTCCGGGACAGGGCTAGACGAGCAGTACTTC
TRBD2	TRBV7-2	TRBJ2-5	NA	CASSLEREETQYF	TGTGCCAGCAGCTTAGAGCGGGAGGAGACCCAGTACTTC
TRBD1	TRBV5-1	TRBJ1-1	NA	CASSARQGLNTEAFF	TGCGCCAGCAGCGCGAGACAGGGGTTGAACACTGAAGCTTTCTTT
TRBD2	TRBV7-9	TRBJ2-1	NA	CASSSTSGRSNEQFF	TGTGCCAGCAGCTCAACTAGCGGGAGGTCCAATGAGCAGTTCTTC
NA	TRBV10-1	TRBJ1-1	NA	CASSAEAGTEAFF	TGCGCCAGCAGTGCCGAGGCGGGCACTGAAGCTTTCTTT
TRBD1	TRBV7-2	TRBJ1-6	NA	CASSFLTGLDNSPLHF	TGTGCCAGCAGCTTTTTGACAGGGCTCGATAATTCACCCCTCCACTTT
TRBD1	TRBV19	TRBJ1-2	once	CASRVSGQVYGYTF	TGTGCCAGTAGAGTCTCGGGACAGGTTTATGGCTACACCTTC
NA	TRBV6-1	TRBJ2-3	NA	CASSGSASLPTDTQYF	TGTGCCAGCAGTGGCTCCGCCTCGCTCCCCACAGATACGCAGTATTTT
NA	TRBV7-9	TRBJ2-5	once	CASSLAYSLETQYF	TGTGCCAGCAGCTTAGCGTACAGTCTAGAGACCCAGTACTTC
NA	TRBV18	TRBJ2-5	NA	CASSPATETQYF	TGTGCCAGCTCACCGGCTACAGAGACCCAGTACTTC
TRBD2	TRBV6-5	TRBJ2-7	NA	CASKLAGGRRYF	TGTGCCAGCAAACTAGCGGGAGGGCGGCGGTACTTC
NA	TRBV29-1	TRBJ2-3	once	CSVDAGPTQYF	TGCAGCGTTGACGCTGGGCCCACGCAGTATTTT
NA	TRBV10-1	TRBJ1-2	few	CASSEEEGLRDGYTF	TGCGCCAGCAGTGAGGAGGAGGGGTTGCGGGATGGCTACACCTTC
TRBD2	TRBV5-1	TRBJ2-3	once	CASSLASGGFTADTQYF	TGCGCCAGCAGCTTGGCCAGCGGGGGGTTCACGGCAGATACGCAGTATTTT
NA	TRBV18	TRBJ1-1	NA	CASSPGVAEAFF	TGTGCCAGCTCACCCGGGGTGGCTGAAGCTTTCTTT
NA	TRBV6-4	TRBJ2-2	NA	CASKPGTNTGELFF	TGTGCCAGCAAGCCAGGGACGAACACCGGGGAGCTGTTTTTT
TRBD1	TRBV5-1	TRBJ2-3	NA	CASSRNLGTGGSDTQYF	TGCGCCAGCAGCCGCAACCTTGGGACAGGGGGTTCAGATACGCAGTATTTT
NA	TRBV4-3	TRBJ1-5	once	CASSQDPGIGGPQHF	TGCGCCAGCAGCCAAGACCCCGGGATCGGGGGACCCCAGCATTTT
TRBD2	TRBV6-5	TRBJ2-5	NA	CASSYFLAGEETQYF	TGTGCCAGCAGTTACTTCCTAGCGGGAGAAGAGACCCAGTACTTC
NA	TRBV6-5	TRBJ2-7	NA	CASSYSWVDRTYEQYF	TGTGCCAGCAGTTACTCGTGGGTGGACAGAACCTACGAGCAGTACTTC
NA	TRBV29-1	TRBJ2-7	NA	CSVGHRLADEQYF	TGCAGCGTCGGACACAGGTTGGCCGACGAGCAGTACTTC